The present T cell receptor beta chain was sequenced within a study of blood T cells in healthy people across ages. Study-wide results and caveats: Aged donors had fewer naive CD4+ cells and lower diversity than long-lived donors. The study regarded diversity estimates from one million T cells as underestimates.

The authors ran a second PCR of 7 to 11 cycles using a sample-barcoded 5' primer and a J-beta primer mix. Tagging of each cDNA molecule was performed by a template-switch adaptor with 12 random nucleotides. Individual samples furnished no less than 3 million CDR3-containing paired-end reads apiece. TCRdb re-called the 5' RACE reads with MiXCR, one entry per CDR3 protein. Altogether more than 500,000 distinct CDR3 sequences are present, about 25% being singletons, with the ten largest covering over 3.5%. With respect to this clonotype: The antigen remains unidentified.

Germline assignment: CDR1 WNHNN and CDR2 SYGVQD (reference sequence). Trimming cost V 3 bases and J 0 bases; bases outside gene matches: 6. CDR3 size: 16 residues. This same sample was also part of a study on T cells of mothers and their children.

This sequence originates from a boy between 2 and 10 years old in good health. The chain has TRBV10-1 and TRBJ2-3; TRBD1 matches at 7 bases. Sequences were obtained from blood. For the CDR3, the DNA is TGCGCCAGCAGTGATCGACAGGGCCCTAGCACAGATACGCAGTATTTT. Its translation is CASSDRQGPSTDTQYF.